This entry lists 18 T cell receptor beta chains sequenced from one sample in a study of blood T cells in healthy people across ages. The second PCR ran roughly 6 to 11 cycles with a sample-barcoded 5' primer and J-beta primers. TCRdb processed the 5' RACE reads anew with MiXCR; each CDR3 protein has one entry. Of 500,000 to 700,000 distinct CDR3 sequences listed, about 28% are singletons. Sequenced input: blood. Every receptor here comes from a woman of 80 years or more in good health.

This clonotype has a count of ten or more. V gene TRBV3-1 combines with J gene TRBJ1-2, with no clear D. From germline, CDR1 is LGHDT and CDR2 YNNKEL (reference sequence). V lost 2 bases, J lost 4 bases, and 8 bases lay in between. The CDR3 totals 13 residues. In nucleotides, the CDR3 is TGTGCCAGCAGCCAAACTGGGCTCTATGGCTACACCTTC. Amino acids: CASSQTGLYGYTF.

The gene calls are TRBV6-2 or TRBV6-3 and TRBJ2-1; 7 bases agree with TRBD2. This CDR3 is 16 amino acids long. The junction had 11 bases not matched to a gene; V was cut back by 7 bases and J by 2 bases. Germline values: CDR1 MNHEY, CDR2 SVGEGT. CDR3: CASISSSGTPYNEQFF. The CDR3 bases are TGTGCCAGCATCTCTTCGAGCGGGACCCCCTACAATGAGCAGTTCTTC.

The chain couples TRBV5-1 to TRBJ2-5; D uncertain. CDR1 and CDR2 (germline): SGHRS, YFSETQ. This CDR3 is built from 13 residues. V lost 0 bases and J 11 bases, leaving 14 bases between the germline ends. The CDR3 here is CASSLVANNEQYF. The CDR3 DNA sequence: TGCGCCAGCAGCTTGGTGGCGAACAATGAGCAGTACTTC.

V usage is TRBV5-5 and J usage is TRBJ1-5; weak D call: TRBD1 (5 bases). CDR1 and CDR2 from the germline V gene are SGHKS and YYEKEE (reference sequence). This CDR3 is 15 amino acids long. V lost 4 bases and J lost 4, with 15 bases in between. The CDR3 here is CASSPTGAMNQPQHF. CDR3 sequence (DNA): TGTGCCAGCAGCCCGACCGGGGCCATGAATCAGCCCCAGCATTTT. Using reference TRBV5-5 and TRBJ1-5 for the parts outside the CDR3, the full variable domain is DAGVTQSPTHLIKTRGQQVTLRCSPISGHKSVSWYQQVLGQGPQFIFQYYEKEERGRGNFPDRFSARQFPNYSSELNVNALLLGDSALYLCASSPTGAMNQPQHFGDGTRLSIL.

This clonotype was seen a single time. The J gene is TRBJ2-3, the V gene TRBV10-3, with 8 bases aligning to TRBD1. V dropped 4 bases and J dropped 1; count of bases not matched to a gene: 4. The germline CDR1 and CDR2 sequences are ENHRY and SYGVKD. The CDR3 length is 15 residues. The CDR3 is CAISGTTGGTDTQYF. In DNA, the CDR3 is TGTGCCATCAGTGGGACGACAGGGGGCACAGATACGCAGTATTTT.

This clonotype came up a few times. This chain uses TRBV29-1 with TRBJ1-2, with 7 bases that match TRBD1. V gave up 7 bases and J gave up 6 bases; unmatched junction bases: 5. The CDR3 totals 11 residues. Germline V gene lookup returns CDR1 SQVTM and CDR2 ANQGSEA. The CDR3 sequence is CSGRGFDGYTF. The CDR3 DNA is TGCAGCGGCAGGGGGTTTGATGGCTACACCTTC.

The chain is built from TRBV20-1 and TRBJ1-1, with 8 bases that match TRBD1. The CDR3 runs 15 residues. Germline V lookup: CDR1 DFQATT, CDR2 SNEGSKA (reference sequence). V shed 2 bases, J shed 2 bases, and the junction held 7 bases outside the gene matches. CDR3 sequence reads: CSARRAGQANTEAFF. In DNA, the CDR3 is TGCAGTGCTAGAAGGGCGGGACAGGCCAACACTGAAGCTTTCTTT.

This clonotype was counted at least ten times. V and J are TRBV12-3 or TRBV12-4 and TRBJ2-7; tentatively, D is TRBD1 (6 bases). Trimming removed 2 bases at V and 1 base at J, with 12 bases between. This CDR3 is built from 15 residues. CDR3 loop: CASSLRGIGSYEQYF. CDR3 DNA: TGTGCCAGCAGTTTAAGGGGGATAGGGTCCTACGAGCAGTACTTC.

This sequence joins TRBV10-2 and TRBJ1-6; a possible D gene is TRBD1 (5 bases). Germline V gene data show CDR1 as WSHSY and CDR2 as SAAADI. The CDR3 consists of 14 residues. Trimming removed 2 bases from V and 8 bases from J, with 10 bases in between. CDR3 loop: CASSETGGDSPLHF. The CDR3 DNA is TGCGCCAGCAGTGAGACGGGGGGTGATTCACCCCTCCACTTT.

At least ten counts were recorded for this clonotype. The chain uses TRBV20-1 and TRBJ1-2; TRBD1 might be the D (5 bases). Germline V gene sequence: CDR1 DFQATT, CDR2 SNEGSKA (reference sequence). V lost 6 bases and J lost 4, with 15 bases in between. The CDR3 has 13 residues. This chain's CDR3 is CSALGRGSYGYTF. DNA of the CDR3: TGCAGTGCCTTGGGGAGGGGCAGCTATGGCTACACCTTC.

The chain couples TRBV29-1 to TRBJ2-7; the match to TRBD1 covers 8 bases. The CDR3 covers 13 residues. Germline assignment: CDR1 SQVTM and CDR2 ANQGSEA. With V trimmed by 6 bases and J by 8 bases, 12 bases remained unmatched. The CDR3 loop is CSVGSSTGGKQYF. DNA for the CDR3: TGCAGCGTGGGGTCCAGTACAGGGGGGAAGCAGTACTTC.

This clonotype was observed many times. J is TRBJ1-2 and V is TRBV7-9; D uncertain. The V and J ends lost 5 bases and 8 bases respectively, with 12 bases between them. Germline CDR1 reads SEHNR; CDR2 reads FQNEAQ (reference sequence). This CDR3 region has 12 residues. CDR3 sequence reads: CASSAGDYGYTF. DNA of the CDR3: TGTGCCAGCAGCGCGGGAGATTACGGCTACACCTTC.

In this sample, this clonotype turned up a few times. J is TRBJ2-6 and V is TRBV6-2 or TRBV6-3, with D possibly called TRBD1 or TRBD2 (5 bases each). The germline V gene encodes CDR1 MNHEY and CDR2 SVGEGT. V gave up 6 bases and J gave up 1 base, with 19 bases separating them. This CDR3 has 18 residues. The chain's CDR3 is CASSSGTAPKSGANVLTF. CDR3 bases: TGTGCCAGCAGCTCCGGGACGGCACCGAAATCTGGGGCCAACGTCCTGACTTTC.

V and J are TRBV19 and TRBJ2-7; D is undetermined. There are 14 residues in the CDR3. Germline CDR1 is LNHDA and CDR2 is SQIVND (reference sequence). V was shortened by 5 bases and J by 6 bases, with 17 bases between the two germline ends. The CDR3 coding sequence is TGTGCCAGTAGTTCTCTAATCGCGGCGAGCGAGCAGTACTTC. It is translated as CASSSLIAASEQYF.

This clonotype was recorded many times. V gene TRBV7-9 combines with J gene TRBJ1-2; D unclear. V was trimmed by 5 bases and J by 11 bases, leaving 15 bases between them. Germline V gene sequence: CDR1 SEHNR, CDR2 FQNEAQ (reference sequence). The CDR3 is made up of 12 amino acids. This CDR3 is CASSPSASAYTF. The CDR3 nucleotides are TGTGCCAGCAGCCCGAGTGCATCAGCATACACCTTC.

This clonotype was found many times. V and J are TRBV25-1 and TRBJ2-5, with D possibly matching TRBD1 (5 bases). From germline, CDR1 is MGHDK and CDR2 SYGVNS. V dropped 6 bases and J dropped 3 bases, with 14 bases sitting between them. The CDR3 totals 14 residues. The CDR3 DNA reads as TGTGCCAGCAGCAGAAGCACAGGAGAAGAGACCCAGTACTTC. Translating gives CASSRSTGEETQYF.

A remark on this clonotype: A much bigger clone sits one base away, suggesting this may be a read error. The J gene is TRBJ2-6, the V gene TRBV11-2; 9 positions agree with TRBD2. CDR3 size: 18 residues. Germline CDR1 reads SGHAT; CDR2 reads FQNNGV. CDR3 sequence reads: CACSSLAGFTSGANVLTF. The DNA of the CDR3 is TGTGCCTGCAGCTCCCTAGCGGGGTTTACCTCTGGGGCCAACGTCCTGACTTTC.

This clonotype has more than one count but fewer than ten. The J gene is TRBJ1-1, the V gene TRBV5-1; 7 bases agree with TRBD1. Germline assignment: CDR1 SGHRS and CDR2 YFSETQ. The trim removed 3 bases at V and 4 bases at J, leaving 9 bases unmatched. This CDR3 is 15 amino acids long. In nucleotides, the CDR3 is TGCGCCAGCAGCTCAGACGTCACAGGGGTCACTGAAGCTTTCTTT. It encodes CASSSDVTGVTEAFF.